Sequencing of this T cell receptor (beta chain) was carried out in a study of OX40 agonist ivuxolimab in advanced cancers. Only in-frame clones appear in the TCRdb table, and some are missing; sequencing was by immunoSEQ multiplex PCR. This table has about 20,000 clones, 75% to 90% appearing once. Germline V gene lookup returns CDR1 MNHEY and CDR2 SMNVEV (reference sequence). The ends were cut back, 6 bases at V and 8 bases at J, with 16 bases in the middle. The CDR3 runs 13 residues. The sequence was collected from an adult with an advanced solid tumor such as melanoma, head and neck, liver or kidney cancer. The rearrangement links TRBV27 to TRBJ1-2; tentative D call: TRBD1 (6 bases). This sample comprised CD4+ or CD8+ T cells sorted from blood, obtained in a trial of the OX40 agonist ivuxolimab. CDR3: CASRQKGGVGYTF. The CDR3 bases are TGTGCCAGCAGACAAAAGGGGGGAGTGGGCTACACCTTC.